This TCR beta chain was recorded in a study of T cell responses to AZD1222 COVID-19 vaccine. In the study overall: Pooled together were second doses at about 4 or about 12 weeks. Study observations and caveats: Vaccination with two AZD1222 doses was followed by a rise in Spike-specific TCR breadth and depth. Only six or seven AZD1222 recipients tested seropositive at baseline.

Sequencing used immunoSEQ multiplex PCR; TCRdb keeps in-frame clones, though not all of them. The repertoire has approximately 170,000 clones, 90% to 95% of them found once; the top ten carry about 3.9%. With respect to this clone: Antigen: not known.

The sample consisted of peripheral blood, taken on day 0 of AZD1222 vaccination. The TCR was taken from an adult in good health.

The CDR3 nucleotides read TGTGCCAGCACTAACGGTGGGGGGCCGGAGACCCAGTACTTC. Translated: CASTNGGGPETQYF. V and J are TRBV2 and TRBJ2-5; tentatively, D is TRBD1 or TRBD2 (6 bases each). From germline, CDR1 is SNHLY and CDR2 FYNNEI. V lost 7 bases to trimming and J lost 5 bases, with 17 bases between them. CDR3 size: 14 residues.